What follows describes a single T cell receptor beta chain. Profiling relied on immunoSEQ multiplex PCR, and the TCRdb table lists in-frame clones only, not all of them. The table includes 250,000 or so clones, more than 75% detected once. This entry is derived from a study of blood T cell repertoires in COVID-19. Study at large: Both acute and convalescent COVID-19 samples were obtained from the United States, Italy and Spain.

V lost 3 bases, J lost 0 bases, and 16 bases lay in between. Germline V CDR1 and CDR2: SGDLS, YYNGEE. This CDR3 region has 17 residues. V is TRBV9 and J is TRBJ1-3; weak D call: TRBD1 (5 bases). This TCR was sampled from a man older than 75 with acute or convalescent COVID-19. Sequencing was carried out using peripheral blood. The CDR3 region has the DNA TGTGCCAGCAGCGAGGGACTTCTAGGATCCTCTGGAAACACCATATATTTT. Residues: CASSEGLLGSSGNTIYF.